These 10 T cell receptor beta chains came from one sample sequenced in a study of cytomegalovirus exposure and HLA in healthy donors. Primers included in the PCR were 60 Vbeta and 13 Jbeta primers. Profiled with immunoSEQ multiplex PCR; TCRdb holds only in-frame clones, not every one. The table lists about 200,000 clones, approximately 90% of them singletons, with around 1% in the top ten. Material: PBMCs. The receptors were gathered from a boy aged 2 to 10 in good health and CMV-seronegative.

The chain recombines TRBV2 with TRBJ1-5; TRBD1 agrees at 8 bases. Germline trimming cut 2 bases from V and 2 bases from J; bases unmatched to any gene: 5. The CDR3 loop spans 16 amino acids. Per germline, CDR1 SNHLY and CDR2 FYNNEI. The DNA for the CDR3 is TGTGCCAGCAGTGAAAGTCAGGGGGCAGGCAATCAGCCCCAGCATTTT. Translated, it gives CASSESQGAGNQPQHF.

V and J are TRBV11-2 and TRBJ2-7, with a possible D match to TRBD2 (5 bases). V shed 4 bases and J shed 2 bases, with 12 bases lying between them. This CDR3 has 14 amino acids. The germline gives CDR1 SGHAT, CDR2 FQNNGV. The CDR3 reads CASSSVRTPYEQYF. CDR3 coding DNA: TGTGCCAGCAGCTCGGTGCGGACTCCCTACGAGCAGTACTTC.

J is TRBJ1-2 and V is TRBV29-1, with a tentative D call TRBD1 (6 bases). The germline V gene has CDR1 SQVTM and CDR2 ANQGSEA. V was pared by 3 bases and J by 9 bases, with 14 bases between. The CDR3 has 12 residues. The CDR3 DNA follows: TGCAGCGTTGAGTGGGGGGGCACGAGCTACACCTTC. Residues: CSVEWGGTSYTF. Combining the CDR3 with reference TRBV29-1 and TRBJ1-2 gives the whole variable domain SAVISQKPSRDICQRGTSLTIQCQVDSQVTMMFWYRQQPGQSLTLIATANQGSEATYESGFVIDKFPISRPNLTFSTLTVSNMSPEDSSIYLCSVEWGGTSYTFGSGTRLTVV.

The chain employs TRBV10-3 and TRBJ2-5; a weak D match, TRBD2 (6 bases). The J call is doubtful: the DNA matches TRBJ2-7 better. Looked up from germline, CDR1 is ENHRY and CDR2 is SYGVKD. This CDR3 region has 16 residues. Here the CDR3 DNA reads TGTGCCATCAGTGAGTCGGGGGGAACCTTCTTATACGAGCAGTACTTC. Translation gives CAISESGGTFLYEQYF.

This chain joins TRBV5-5 and TRBJ1-3; TRBD1 matches at 7 bases. V trimming: 4 bases; J trimming: 4 bases; junction bases outside the gene matches: 8. The CDR3 consists of 15 residues. Germline CDR1 reads SGHKS; CDR2 reads YYEKEE (reference sequence). The CDR3 loop is CASSVDRAAGNTIYF. DNA for the CDR3: TGTGCCAGCAGCGTAGACAGGGCCGCGGGAAACACCATATATTTT. The whole variable domain, filled in from reference TRBV5-5 and TRBJ1-3, reads DAGVTQSPTHLIKTRGQQVTLRCSPISGHKSVSWYQQVLGQGPQFIFQYYEKEERGRGNFPDRFSARQFPNYSSELNVNALLLGDSALYLCASSVDRAAGNTIYFGEGSWLTVV.

This rearrangement joins TRBV7-9 to TRBJ1-1; 7 positions agree with TRBD1. Germline CDR1 reads SEHNR; CDR2 reads FQNEAQ (reference sequence). This CDR3 comprises 17 residues. The V and J ends lost 5 bases and 1 base, in that order; junction bases with no gene match: 13. The CDR3 is CASSLMGRGGGNTEAFF. CDR3 DNA sequence: TGTGCCAGCAGCCTAATGGGAAGAGGGGGCGGGAACACTGAAGCTTTCTTT.

The CDR3 nucleotides are TGTGCCAGTAGTATAGTCCAGGGAATAGGCAATCAGCCCCAGCATTTT. It translates to CASSIVQGIGNQPQHF. The chain has TRBV19 and TRBJ1-5; tentatively, D is TRBD1 (5 bases). The CDR3 is 16 amino acids. V was trimmed by 1 base and J by 2 bases, leaving 12 bases between them. Germline values: CDR1 LNHDA, CDR2 SQIVND (reference sequence).

This clone has more than one count but fewer than ten. The same CDR3 also results from other DNA sequences found in this sample. This chain connects TRBV5-1 to TRBJ1-5; D not resolved. Germline assignment: CDR1 SGHRS and CDR2 YFSETQ. This CDR3 has 13 residues. V lost 0 bases, J lost 5 bases, and 6 bases lay in between. The CDR3 here is CASSLAGDQPQHF. As DNA, the CDR3 is TGCGCCAGCAGCTTGGCCGGGGATCAGCCCCAGCATTTT.

The chain joins TRBV5-4 to TRBJ1-3; D remains unclear. The CDR3 extends over 15 amino acids. Germline V gene data show CDR1 as SGHNT and CDR2 as YYREEE (reference sequence). Trimming took off 2 bases at V and 2 bases at J, with 11 bases between the two ends. The CDR3 DNA reads as TGTGCCAGCAGCTTCGGGGTTGCAACTGGAAACACCATATATTTT. Its protein product is CASSFGVATGNTIYF.

A word on this clone: One end of the junction is discordant with germline, which a read error may explain. The rearrangement joins TRBV4-1 to TRBJ1-2; no firm D call. This CDR3 has 13 residues. Per germline, CDR1 MGHRA and CDR2 YSYEKL. CDR3 sequence reads: CASSQDPVTFTAF. The CDR3 region has the DNA TGCGCCAGCAGCCAAGACCCGGTCACGTTTACCGCCTTC.